The TCR beta chain described here comes from a study of T cells expressing NK-cell markers. Study-level points and caveats: NKG2C+ dominant clonotypes from 5 to 7 donors made up about 1.0-7.5% of CD8+ T cells. Clarity on HCMV specificity was lacking for the expanded NKG2C+ T cell clones.

There are 14 residues in the CDR3. Germline CDR1 reads SSHAT; CDR2 reads FNYEAQ (reference sequence). On this clonotype itself: Its specificity is not known.

From its re-call of the 5' RACE reads, TCRdb lists each CDR3 protein once, without DNA. The listing contains some 140,000 distinct CDR3 sequences. The chain couples TRBV7-7 to TRBJ2-7; the TCRdb call, TRBD2, lacks DNA for checking. The sample was blood T cells: a sorted CD56 or NKG2C T cell subset, CD4+ or CD8+ T cells, or bulk PBMC T cells (not recorded which). The sequence was obtained from a woman aged 45-60 years in good health. CDR3 amino acids: CASSSWDSQSEQYF.